This T cell receptor (beta chain) was captured by sequencing in a study of cytomegalovirus exposure and HLA in healthy donors. Findings of the study overall: In vitro checks showed that a few CMV-associated chains really do target CMV antigens. Most TCR beta V segments were productive about 87% or about 30% of the time in an earlier analysis. In a later analysis, an Asian-associated ancestry cluster reportedly showed fewer N-insertions than the approximately 620-donor mean. The sole available immune exposure information was CMV serostatus.

As for this clone: What it recognizes is unknown.

13 Jbeta primers and 60 Vbeta primers were used for the PCR. Assay used: immunoSEQ multiplex PCR; TCRdb lists only in-frame clones, some missing. The table shows about 110,000 clones, with approximately 84% occurring only once. The sample consisted of PBMCs. This sequence was found in a man aged 40-50 years in good health and CMV-seronegative.

The DNA for the CDR3 is TGCGCCAGCAGCCACCGGGACTCTAGCTACGAGCAGTACTTC. Translation gives CASSHRDSSYEQYF. The V gene is TRBV5-1, the J gene TRBJ2-7, with TRBD2 as a possible D gene (6 bases). Germline V gives CDR1 SGHRS, CDR2 YFSETQ. The CDR3 is 14 residues long. The V gene lost 4 bases and the J gene lost 3 bases, with 14 bases spanning the gap.